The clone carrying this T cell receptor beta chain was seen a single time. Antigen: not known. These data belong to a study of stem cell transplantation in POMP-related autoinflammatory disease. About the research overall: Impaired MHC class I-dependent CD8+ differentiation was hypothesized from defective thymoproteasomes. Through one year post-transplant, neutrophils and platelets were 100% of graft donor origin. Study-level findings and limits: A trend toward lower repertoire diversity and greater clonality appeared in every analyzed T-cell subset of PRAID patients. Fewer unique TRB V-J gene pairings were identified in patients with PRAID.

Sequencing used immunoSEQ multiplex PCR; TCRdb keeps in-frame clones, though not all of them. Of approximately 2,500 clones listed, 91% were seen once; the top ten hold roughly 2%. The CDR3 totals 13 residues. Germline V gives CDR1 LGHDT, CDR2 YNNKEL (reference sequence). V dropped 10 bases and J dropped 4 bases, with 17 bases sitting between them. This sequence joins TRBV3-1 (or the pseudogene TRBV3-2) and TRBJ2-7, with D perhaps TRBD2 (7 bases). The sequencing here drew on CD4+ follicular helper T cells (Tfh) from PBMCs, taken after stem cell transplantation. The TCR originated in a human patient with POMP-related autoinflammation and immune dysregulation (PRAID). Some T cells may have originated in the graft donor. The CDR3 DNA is TGTGCCACTCGGAGGGGGGGCGGGTACGAGCAGTACTTC. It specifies CATRRGGGYEQYF.